This T cell receptor beta chain emerged from a study of blood T cell repertoires in COVID-19. Study in general: Samples of COVID-19 (acute and convalescent) were obtained from the United States, Italy and Spain.

From germline, CDR1 is LGHDT and CDR2 YNNKEL (reference sequence). The CDR3 totals 14 residues. The germline V and J ends were trimmed by 0 bases and 5 bases, with 10 bases remaining between them. Cohorts were determined from participant-reported clinical history. Method: immunoSEQ multiplex PCR; TCRdb's copy keeps in-frame clones and lacks some. Altogether roughly 430,000 clones are present, over 75% being singletons, with the ten largest covering roughly 1.4%. Specimen: PBMCs or T cells enriched from blood (not recorded which). This sequence joins TRBV3-1 (or the pseudogene TRBV3-2) and TRBJ2-5, with D maybe TRBD2 (6 bases). The sequence was collected from a woman aged 18-30 years who had been exposed to COVID-19. CDR3 protein: CASSQEGGGETQYF. CDR3 coding DNA: TGTGCCAGCAGCCAAGAGGGGGGTGGGGAGACCCAGTACTTC.